One and the same sample provided the 8 T cell receptor beta chains below, sequenced in a study of T cell responses to AZD1222 COVID-19 vaccine. Here immunoSEQ multiplex PCR was the method, and the copy in TCRdb shows in-frame clones only, minus some. This sample has around 83,000 clones; roughly nine tenths occur once, and the top ten carry roughly 5%. The sequenced sample was peripheral blood, obtained 28 days after the second AZD1222 dose. The source of these receptors is an adult who received the AZD1222 COVID-19 vaccine.

The chain couples TRBV7-9 to TRBJ2-7, with D possibly being TRBD2 (5 bases). The V and J ends lost 4 bases and 6 bases respectively, with 10 bases between them. The CDR3 length is 12 residues. Germline lookup yields CDR1 SEHNR and CDR2 FQNEAQ (reference sequence). The CDR3 region has the DNA TGTGCCAGCAGCTCTCGAGAGGGCGAGCAGTACTTC. This gives the protein CASSSREGEQYF.

The chain has TRBV7-9 and TRBJ1-6; unclear D gene. V lost 5 bases and J 6 bases, leaving 8 bases between the germline ends. The CDR3 runs to 13 residues. CDR1 SEHNR and CDR2 FQNEAQ come from the germline V gene (reference sequence). The CDR3 DNA is TGTGCCAGCAGCGAACCAGTTAATTCACCCCTCCACTTT. Translation: CASSEPVNSPLHF.

The chain combines TRBV27 with TRBJ2-3; 13 bases are a match to TRBD2. The CDR3 is 16 amino acids. Germline V gene data show CDR1 as MNHEY and CDR2 as SMNVEV (reference sequence). V lost 8 bases, J lost 4 bases, and 9 bases stayed unmatched. CDR3 sequence reads: CASGKLAGGPADTQYF. Written as DNA, the CDR3 is TGTGCCAGCGGAAAACTAGCGGGGGGGCCCGCAGATACGCAGTATTTT.

This clone was seen once. This rearrangement joins TRBV12-3 or TRBV12-4 to TRBJ1-2; TRBD1 might be the D (5 bases). This CDR3 spans 13 amino acids. V gave up 3 bases and J gave up 5 bases, with 10 bases separating them. CDR3 bases: TGTGCCAGCAGTTTGGGGGAAAGGTATGGCTACACCTTC. Residues: CASSLGERYGYTF.

The chain has TRBV30 and TRBJ2-7; D is tentatively TRBD1 or TRBD2 (5 bases each). Trimming shortened V by 3 bases and J by 2 bases, and 11 bases separated the two germline ends. Germline CDR1 and CDR2: GTSNPN and SVGIG (reference sequence). This CDR3 contains 13 residues. CDR3 protein: CAWSPGPTYEQYF. The CDR3 bases are TGTGCCTGGAGCCCGGGGCCTACCTACGAGCAGTACTTC.

CDR3 amino acids: CASSQDGTRETEAFF. The CDR3 coding sequence is TGTGCCAGCAGCCAAGATGGTACTAGGGAAACTGAAGCTTTCTTT. J is TRBJ1-1 and V is TRBV3-1 (or the pseudogene TRBV3-2), with D unresolved. The CDR3 has 15 residues. Trimming left V 0 bases short and J 5 bases short, with 13 bases between. The germline V gene has CDR1 LGHDT and CDR2 YNNKEL (reference sequence).

This chain connects TRBV5-6 to TRBJ1-6; D is uncertain. V was shortened by 0 bases and J by 8 bases, with 12 bases between the two germline ends. The CDR3 contains 15 residues. CDR1 and CDR2 (germline): SGHDT, YYEEEE. The CDR3 here is CASSLGQVTDSPLHF. Written as DNA, the CDR3 is TGTGCCAGCAGCTTGGGGCAGGTGACTGATTCACCCCTCCACTTT.

This chain uses TRBV5-1 with TRBJ2-6; D is unresolved. CDR3 length: 16 residues. The germline V and J ends were trimmed by 2 bases and 2 bases, with 11 bases remaining between them. Germline CDR1 SGHRS, CDR2 YFSETQ. As DNA, the CDR3 is TGCGCCAGCAGCTTCTACAGAGATACTGGGGCCAACGTCCTGACTTTC. Its protein is CASSFYRDTGANVLTF.